This TCR beta chain came from a study of T-cell memory formation after mild COVID-19. Study context: In these data, TCR clusters were largely donor specific.

Each CDR3 protein is one row after TCRdb ran MiXCR on the 5' RACE reads. The sample records 430,000 or so distinct CDR3 sequences, approximately 25% being singletons. The germline V gene encodes CDR1 SGHVS and CDR2 FQNEAQ. There are 13 residues in the CDR3. Study-wide findings and caveats: What remained unconfirmed was the SARS-CoV-2 specificity of second-wave clones peaking on day 37.

Worth noting for this clonotype: Its cognate antigen is unknown. The junction departs from the called germline gene at one end, perhaps through a read error.

The TCR originated in an adult woman who had mild COVID-19 (a few samples of this study predate the infection). Cell type and time point are not known. This chain joins TRBV7-8 and TRBJ2-7; D remains unclear. Sequencing input: PBMCs or a T cell subset sorted from them (not recorded which). CDR3 DNA sequence: TGTGCCAGCAGCTTAGGCCCCTCCGACGAGCAGTACTTC. Translating it yields CASSLGPSDEQYF.